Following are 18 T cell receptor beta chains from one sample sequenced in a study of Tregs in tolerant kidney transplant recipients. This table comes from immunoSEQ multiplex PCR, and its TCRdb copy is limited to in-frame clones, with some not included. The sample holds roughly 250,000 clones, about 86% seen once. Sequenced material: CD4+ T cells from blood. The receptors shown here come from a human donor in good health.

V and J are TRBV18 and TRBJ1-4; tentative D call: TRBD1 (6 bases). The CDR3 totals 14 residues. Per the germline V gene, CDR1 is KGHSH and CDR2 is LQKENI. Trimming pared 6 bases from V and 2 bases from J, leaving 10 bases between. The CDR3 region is CASSEQGTNEKLFF. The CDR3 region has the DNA TGTGCCAGCTCGGAGCAGGGGACTAATGAAAAACTGTTTTTT.

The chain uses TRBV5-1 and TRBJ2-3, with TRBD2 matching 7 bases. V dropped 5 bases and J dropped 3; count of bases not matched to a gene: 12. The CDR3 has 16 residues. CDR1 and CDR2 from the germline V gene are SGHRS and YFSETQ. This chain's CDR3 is CASRETLARRTDTQYF. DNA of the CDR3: TGCGCCAGCAGAGAGACACTAGCGCGGCGGACAGATACGCAGTATTTT.

The CDR3 nucleotides read TGTGCCAGCAGTGAATTCGAAGCAGGAACGCAGTATTTT. Amino acids: CASSEFEAGTQYF. The rearrangement uses TRBV25-1 and TRBJ2-3; no clear D. The CDR3 is made up of 13 amino acids. The V end lost 1 base, the J end lost 9 bases, and 11 bases lay between the germline ends. CDR1 and CDR2 from the germline V gene are MGHDK and SYGVNS.

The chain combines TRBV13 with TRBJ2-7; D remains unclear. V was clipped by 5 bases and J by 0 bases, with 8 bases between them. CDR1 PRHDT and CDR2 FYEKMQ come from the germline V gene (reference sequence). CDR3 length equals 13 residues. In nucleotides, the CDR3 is TGTGCCAGCAGCCGAGACAACTCCTACGAGCAGTACTTC. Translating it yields CASSRDNSYEQYF.

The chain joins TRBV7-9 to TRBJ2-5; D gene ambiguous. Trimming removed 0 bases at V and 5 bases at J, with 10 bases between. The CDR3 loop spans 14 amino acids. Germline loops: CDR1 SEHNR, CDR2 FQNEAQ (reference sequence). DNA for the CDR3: TGTGCCAGCAGCTTAGCGTCATCACGGGAGACCCAGTACTTC. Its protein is CASSLASSRETQYF.

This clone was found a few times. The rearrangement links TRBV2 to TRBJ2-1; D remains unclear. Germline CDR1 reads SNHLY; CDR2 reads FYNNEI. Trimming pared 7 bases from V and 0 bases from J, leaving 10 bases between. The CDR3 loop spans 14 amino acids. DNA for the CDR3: TGTGCCAGCACCTCGGAGAGCTCCTACAATGAGCAGTTCTTC. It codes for CASTSESSYNEQFF.

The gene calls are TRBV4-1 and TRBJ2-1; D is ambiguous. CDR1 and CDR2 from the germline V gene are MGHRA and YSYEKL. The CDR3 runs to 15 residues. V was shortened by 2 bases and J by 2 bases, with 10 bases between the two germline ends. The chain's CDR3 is CASSQWAAAYNEQFF. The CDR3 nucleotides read TGCGCCAGCAGCCAATGGGCGGCAGCCTACAATGAGCAGTTCTTC.

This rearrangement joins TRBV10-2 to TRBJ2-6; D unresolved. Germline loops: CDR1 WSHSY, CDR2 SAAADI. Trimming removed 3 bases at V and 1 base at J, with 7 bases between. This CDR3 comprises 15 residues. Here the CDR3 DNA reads TGCGCCAGCAGTGAAGCAGGATCTGGGGCCAACGTCCTGACTTTC. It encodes CASSEAGSGANVLTF.

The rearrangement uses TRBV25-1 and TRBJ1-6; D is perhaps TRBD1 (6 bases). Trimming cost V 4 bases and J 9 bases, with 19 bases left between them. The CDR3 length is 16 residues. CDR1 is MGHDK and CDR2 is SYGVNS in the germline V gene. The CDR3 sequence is CASSAHRDMLSSPLHF. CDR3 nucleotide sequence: TGTGCCAGCAGTGCCCACCGGGACATGCTGTCTTCACCCCTCCACTTT.

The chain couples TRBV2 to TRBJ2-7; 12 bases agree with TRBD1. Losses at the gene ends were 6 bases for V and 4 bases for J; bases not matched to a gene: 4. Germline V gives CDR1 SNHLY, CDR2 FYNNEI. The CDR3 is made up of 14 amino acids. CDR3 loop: CASSGTGGAYEQYF. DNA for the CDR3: TGTGCCAGCAGCGGGACAGGGGGCGCATACGAGCAGTACTTC.

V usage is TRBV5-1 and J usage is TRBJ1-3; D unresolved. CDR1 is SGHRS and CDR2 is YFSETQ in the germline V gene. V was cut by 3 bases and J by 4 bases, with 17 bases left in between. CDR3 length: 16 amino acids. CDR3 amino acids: CASSSQDPGRGNTIYF. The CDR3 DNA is TGCGCCAGCAGCTCTCAGGATCCGGGAAGAGGAAACACCATATATTTT.

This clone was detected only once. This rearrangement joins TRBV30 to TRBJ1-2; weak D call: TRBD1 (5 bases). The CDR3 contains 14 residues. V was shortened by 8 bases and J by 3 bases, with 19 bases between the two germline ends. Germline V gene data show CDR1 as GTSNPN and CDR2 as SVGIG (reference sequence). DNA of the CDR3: TGTGCCGGAAAGTCGGGCAGGGCATACTATGGCTACACCTTC. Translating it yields CAGKSGRAYYGYTF.

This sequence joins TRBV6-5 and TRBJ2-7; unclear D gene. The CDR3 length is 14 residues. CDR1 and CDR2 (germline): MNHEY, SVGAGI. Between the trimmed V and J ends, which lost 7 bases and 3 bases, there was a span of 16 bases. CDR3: CASKVNGRGYEQYF. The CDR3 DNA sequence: TGTGCCAGCAAAGTAAACGGACGCGGCTACGAGCAGTACTTC.

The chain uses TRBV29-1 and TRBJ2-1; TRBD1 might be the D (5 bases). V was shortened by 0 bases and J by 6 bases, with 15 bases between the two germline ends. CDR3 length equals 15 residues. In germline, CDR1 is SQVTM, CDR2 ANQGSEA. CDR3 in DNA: TGCAGCGTTGAAGATCGCAGGGTCGTAGGCAATGAGCAGTTCTTC. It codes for CSVEDRRVVGNEQFF.

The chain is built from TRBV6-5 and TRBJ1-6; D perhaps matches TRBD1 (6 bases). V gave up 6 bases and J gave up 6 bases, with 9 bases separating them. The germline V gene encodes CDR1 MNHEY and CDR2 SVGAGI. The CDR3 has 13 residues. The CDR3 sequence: CASSTGTNSPLHF. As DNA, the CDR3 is TGTGCCAGCAGCACAGGGACTAATTCACCCCTCCACTTT.

The CDR3 DNA sequence: TGTGCCAGCAGTGGAGGGTCATGGGCCTACGAGCAGTACTTC. This sequence encodes CASSGGSWAYEQYF. The chain carries TRBV2 and TRBJ2-7; TRBD2 might be the D (5 bases). V was shortened by 4 bases and J by 2 bases, with 12 bases between the two germline ends. The CDR3 sequence is 14 residues long. Germline loops: CDR1 SNHLY, CDR2 FYNNEI. The entire variable domain, with the rest obtained from reference TRBV2 and TRBJ2-7, is as follows: EPEVTQTPSHQVTQMGQEVILRCVPISNHLYFYWYRQILGQKVEFLVSFYNNEISEKSEIFDDQFSVERPDGSNFTLKIRSTKLEDSAMYFCASSGGSWAYEQYFGPGTRLTVT.

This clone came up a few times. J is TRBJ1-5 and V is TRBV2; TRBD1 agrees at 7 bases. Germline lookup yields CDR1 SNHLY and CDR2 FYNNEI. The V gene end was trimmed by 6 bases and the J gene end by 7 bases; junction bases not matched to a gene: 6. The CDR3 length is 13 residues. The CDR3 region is CASSPRGRQPQHF. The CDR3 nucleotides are TGTGCCAGCAGCCCTAGGGGGCGCCAGCCCCAGCATTTT.

The CDR3 coding sequence is TGTGCCAGCTCACCAGCCGGTATAGCGGGAGTGAGTGAGCAGTTCTTC. Translating it yields CASSPAGIAGVSEQFF. The chain couples TRBV18 to TRBJ2-1, with 9 bases that match TRBD2. Germline V gene lookup returns CDR1 KGHSH and CDR2 LQKENI. Trimming cost V 2 bases and J 9 bases; bases outside gene matches: 11. The CDR3 length is 16 residues. The whole variable domain, remainder taken from reference TRBV18 and TRBJ2-1, is NAGVMQNPRHLVRRRGQEARLRCSPMKGHSHVYWYRQLPEEGLKFMVYLQKENIIDESGMPKERFSAEFPKEGPSILRIQQVVRGDSAAYFCASSPAGIAGVSEQFFGPGTRLTVL.